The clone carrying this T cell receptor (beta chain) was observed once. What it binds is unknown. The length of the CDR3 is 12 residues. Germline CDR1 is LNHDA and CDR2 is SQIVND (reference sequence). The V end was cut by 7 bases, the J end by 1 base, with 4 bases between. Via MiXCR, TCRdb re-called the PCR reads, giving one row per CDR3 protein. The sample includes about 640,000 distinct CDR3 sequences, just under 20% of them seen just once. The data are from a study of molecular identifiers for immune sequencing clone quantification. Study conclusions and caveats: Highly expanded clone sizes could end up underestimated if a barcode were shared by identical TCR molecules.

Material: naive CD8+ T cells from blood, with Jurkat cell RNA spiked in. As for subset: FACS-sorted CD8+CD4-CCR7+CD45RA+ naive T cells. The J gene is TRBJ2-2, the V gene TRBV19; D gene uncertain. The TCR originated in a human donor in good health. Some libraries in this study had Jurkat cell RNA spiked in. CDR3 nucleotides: TGTGCCAGTATCCAGAACACCGGGGAGCTGTTTTTT. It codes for CASIQNTGELFF.